One and the same sample provided the 24 T cell receptor beta chains below, sequenced in a study of blood T cell repertoires in COVID-19 (dated by TCRdb to the early 2020s). Receptor libraries were prepared by the immunoSEQ multiplex PCR assay. TCRdb provides this immuneACCESS table in a form limited to in-frame rearrangements. Some clones are lacking; in checked studies, under half of them reflect an unresolved V gene, and why the rest are absent is not known. Across this sample there are roughly 170,000 clones, with roughly 80% seen only once. Roughly 7.1% of the sample comes from the top ten. Sequences were obtained from peripheral blood. The receptors derive from a human donor in a cohort sampled during active COVID-19.

The chain employs TRBV2 and TRBJ2-7, with TRBD2 matching 11 bases. Germline V gene lookup returns CDR1 SNHLY and CDR2 FYNNEI. This CDR3 has 13 residues. V lost 10 bases to trimming and J lost 5 bases; unmatched junction nucleotides: 7. CDR3 amino acids: CATIGTSGNEQYF. Here the CDR3 DNA reads TGTGCCACAATAGGGACTAGCGGTAACGAGCAGTACTTC. The whole variable domain, remainder taken from reference TRBV2 and TRBJ2-7, is EPEVTQTPSHQVTQMGQEVILRCVPISNHLYFYWYRQILGQKVEFLVSFYNNEISEKSEIFDDQFSVERPDGSNFTLKIRSTKLEDSAMYFCATIGTSGNEQYFGPGTRLTVT.

This rearrangement joins TRBV7-8 to TRBJ2-2, with D possibly matching TRBD1 (6 bases). This CDR3 has 14 residues. The V and J ends lost 1 base and 8 bases respectively, with 11 bases between them. In germline, CDR1 is SGHVS, CDR2 FQNEAQ. The CDR3: CASSLEWGQGELFF. CDR3 DNA sequence: TGTGCCAGCAGCTTAGAGTGGGGGCAGGGGGAGCTGTTTTTT.

The CDR3 region is CASHVAGGTDTQYF. The CDR3 DNA is TGTGCCAGCCATGTAGCGGGGGGCACAGATACGCAGTATTTT. J is TRBJ2-3 and V is TRBV6-5; TRBD2 matches at 9 bases. The germline V gene has CDR1 MNHEY and CDR2 SVGAGI. The CDR3 contains 14 residues. The J segment lost 1 base and the V segment lost 8 bases, leaving 4 bases of the junction unmatched.

The chain is built from TRBV5-8 and TRBJ1-5, with 10 nucleotides matching TRBD1. The CDR3 is 16 amino acids. Germline V gene sequence: CDR1 SGHTS, CDR2 YDEGEE. V gave up 6 bases and J gave up 4 bases; unmatched junction bases: 10. CDR3 bases: TGTGCCAGCACCTACGGGACAGGGGTCCCTAATCAGCCCCAGCATTTT. Amino acid sequence: CASTYGTGVPNQPQHF.

This chain links TRBV9 with TRBJ1-6; no firm D call. V dropped 1 base and J dropped 7 bases, with 12 bases sitting between them. Per the germline V gene, CDR1 is SGDLS and CDR2 is YYNGEE. The CDR3 totals 15 residues. CDR3 residues: CASSVSSVSNSPLHF. The CDR3 DNA follows: TGTGCCAGCAGCGTATCGTCGGTAAGCAATTCACCCCTCCACTTT.

This clone was found once. The chain couples TRBV15 to TRBJ1-5; D unresolved. The V gene lost 4 bases and the J gene lost 7 bases, with 11 bases spanning the gap. The CDR3 sequence is 13 residues long. CDR1 and CDR2 (germline): LNHNV, YYDKDF (reference sequence). The CDR3 reads CATSNLPRQPQHF. The DNA of the CDR3 is TGTGCCACCAGCAACCTTCCCAGACAGCCCCAGCATTTT.

This clone has only one observation. The chain links TRBV11-3 to TRBJ2-5; 13 nucleotides agree with TRBD2. V dropped 5 bases and J dropped 5; count of bases not matched to a gene: 11. Germline V gene data show CDR1 as SGHNT and CDR2 as YENEEA. This CDR3 spans 17 amino acids. CDR3 DNA: TGTGCCAGCAGCCAAGGGACTAGCGGGGTTGGAAGCGAGACCCAGTACTTC. Translation gives CASSQGTSGVGSETQYF. Supplemented by reference TRBV11-3 and TRBJ2-5, the full variable domain reads EAGVVQSPRYKIIEKKQPVAFWCNPISGHNTLYWYLQNLGQGPELLIRYENEEAVDDSQLPKDRFSAERLKGVDSTLKIQPAELGDSAVYLCASSQGTSGVGSETQYFGPGTRLLVL.

The chain combines TRBV9 with TRBJ2-7, with 8 nucleotides matching TRBD1. Trimming took 3 bases from V and 5 from J; bases not matched to a gene: 10. CDR1 is SGDLS, CDR2 YYNGEE, per germline. The length of the CDR3 is 15 residues. CDR3 amino acids: CASSADDRGWNEQYF. The DNA for the CDR3 is TGTGCCAGCAGCGCCGATGACAGGGGTTGGAACGAGCAGTACTTC.

The chain is built from TRBV3-1 (or the pseudogene TRBV3-2) and TRBJ1-3; 7 positions match TRBD1. V was clipped by 4 bases and J by 3 bases; unmatched bases: 3. Looked up from germline, CDR1 is LGHDT and CDR2 is YNNKEL (reference sequence). This CDR3 comprises 14 residues. The CDR3 nucleotides read TGTGCCAGCAGCCCGAACAGGGGTGGAAACACCATATATTTT. Amino acids: CASSPNRGGNTIYF.

The chain carries TRBV29-1 and TRBJ2-7; TRBD1 agrees at 9 bases. This CDR3 contains 13 residues. Losses at the gene ends were 7 bases for V and 5 bases for J; bases not matched to a gene: 9. The V gene's germline CDR1 is SQVTM and CDR2 ANQGSEA. CDR3 in DNA: TGCAGCGCTTCGGACAGGGGCCGTCACGAGCAGTACTTC. This translates into CSASDRGRHEQYF.

V and J are TRBV7-2 and TRBJ2-3, with 8 bases that match TRBD1. V was clipped by 1 base and J by 4 bases; unmatched bases: 10. The CDR3 spans 17 residues. The germline V gene encodes CDR1 SGHTA and CDR2 FQGNSA. The CDR3, as DNA: TGTGCCAGCAGCTTAGTAATTCTCGGCAGGGGGCCAGATACGCAGTATTTT. It codes for CASSLVILGRGPDTQYF. The full variable domain, in which reference TRBV7-2 and TRBJ2-3 provide the parts outside the CDR3, is GAGVSQSPSNKVTEKGKDVELRCDPISGHTALYWYRQSLGQGLEFLIYFQGNSAPDKSGLPSDRFSAERTGGSVSTLTIQRTQQEDSAVYLCASSLVILGRGPDTQYFGPGTRLTVL.

The chain is built from TRBV3-1 (or the pseudogene TRBV3-2) and TRBJ2-7; possible D gene TRBD2, 6 bases. In germline, CDR1 is LGHDT, CDR2 YNNKEL (reference sequence). The germline V and J ends were trimmed by 4 bases and 6 bases, with 16 bases remaining between them. CDR3 length: 14 amino acids. In DNA, the CDR3 is TGTGCCAGCAGCCCCGGGGCGACTAGAGGCGAGCAGTACTTC. This translates into CASSPGATRGEQYF.

This clone showed up just once. Other DNA sequences in this specimen translate into the identical CDR3. The CDR3 bases are TGTGCCAGCAGTGAGGGCAGAAACACTGAAGCTTTCTTT. Its protein is CASSEGRNTEAFF. V is TRBV2 and J is TRBJ1-1; D unclear. The CDR3 is 13 residues long. Trimming shortened V by 3 bases and J by 2 bases, and 7 bases separated the two germline ends. Per germline, CDR1 SNHLY and CDR2 FYNNEI.

This chain uses TRBV5-6 with TRBJ2-7; 8 positions match TRBD1. With 3 bases clipped from V and 6 bases from J, the junction kept 8 bases outside the gene matches. This CDR3 is built from 14 residues. Germline loops: CDR1 SGHDT, CDR2 YYEEEE. The CDR3 here is CASSWTGMAVEQYF. The CDR3 bases are TGTGCCAGCAGCTGGACAGGGATGGCGGTCGAGCAGTACTTC. The whole variable domain, remainder taken from reference TRBV5-6 and TRBJ2-7, is DAGVTQSPTHLIKTRGQQVTLRCSPKSGHDTVSWYQQALGQGPQFIFQYYEEEERQRGNFPDRFSGHQFPNYSSELNVNALLLGDSALYLCASSWTGMAVEQYFGPGTRLTVT.

The V and J genes are TRBV2 and TRBJ1-5; unclear D gene. Trimming took off 4 bases at V and 0 bases at J, with 7 bases between the two ends. The CDR3 covers 14 residues. Per germline, CDR1 SNHLY and CDR2 FYNNEI. CDR3 loop: CASSVGDSNQPQHF. The CDR3 DNA reads as TGTGCCAGCAGTGTAGGAGATAGCAATCAGCCCCAGCATTTT.

V is TRBV4-1 and J is TRBJ1-2; 9 nucleotides line up with TRBD1. The CDR3 covers 17 residues. The V segment lost 3 bases and the J segment 2 bases; nucleotides outside the gene matches: 10. Germline CDR1 MGHRA, CDR2 YSYEKL. As DNA, the CDR3 is TGCGCCAGCAGCCATTGGGACAGGGAACAAGGGAACTATGGCTACACCTTC. Protein product: CASSHWDREQGNYGYTF.

This chain links TRBV3-1 (or the pseudogene TRBV3-2) with TRBJ2-1, with TRBD2 matching 7 bases. The CDR3 has 15 amino acids. The germline gives CDR1 LGHDT, CDR2 YNNKEL (reference sequence). The trim removed 4 bases at V and 5 bases at J, leaving 8 bases unmatched. The CDR3 nucleotides are TGTGCCAGCAGCCCTTCTAGCGGATACGACAATGAGCAGTTCTTC. Its protein product is CASSPSSGYDNEQFF.

The rearrangement links TRBV2 to TRBJ1-5; no clear D. Trimming removed 5 bases from V and 9 bases from J, with 11 bases in between. This CDR3 region has 12 residues. Germline assignment: CDR1 SNHLY and CDR2 FYNNEI. The CDR3 protein is CASSSRGRPQHF. CDR3 nucleotide sequence: TGTGCCAGCAGTTCGCGGGGAAGGCCCCAGCATTTT. The full variable domain, in which reference TRBV2 and TRBJ1-5 provide the parts outside the CDR3, is EPEVTQTPSHQVTQMGQEVILRCVPISNHLYFYWYRQILGQKVEFLVSFYNNEISEKSEIFDDQFSVERPDGSNFTLKIRSTKLEDSAMYFCASSSRGRPQHFGDGTRLSIL.

The rearrangement links TRBV5-1 to TRBJ2-7; TRBD1 aligns across 7 bases. The junction had 14 bases not matched to a gene; V was cut back by 4 bases and J by 4 bases. Germline V gives CDR1 SGHRS, CDR2 YFSETQ. This CDR3 has 16 residues. CDR3 coding DNA: TGCGCCAGCAGCATGCAGCAGGGGGAGCCAACTTACGAGCAGTACTTC. Residues: CASSMQQGEPTYEQYF.

The chain recombines TRBV7-8 with TRBJ2-5; 8 bases fit TRBD2. CDR3 size: 17 residues. V was clipped by 1 base and J by 4 bases; unmatched bases: 11. Germline V gene lookup returns CDR1 SGHVS and CDR2 FQNEAQ. Here the CDR3 DNA reads TGTGCCAGCAGCTTAGGATCGGGGGGGGCCCGGGCAGAGACCCAGTACTTC. This codes for CASSLGSGGARAETQYF.

This chain connects TRBV19 to TRBJ2-7; D possibly corresponds to TRBD1 (6 bases). Germline lookup yields CDR1 LNHDA and CDR2 SQIVND (reference sequence). CDR3 length: 14 amino acids. Trimming pared 6 bases from V and 1 base from J, leaving 13 bases between. In nucleotides, the CDR3 is TGTGCCAGTAGGATATCTGGACAGTCCTACGAGCAGTACTTC. Translation gives CASRISGQSYEQYF.

The V call is TRBV5-1, the J call TRBJ1-2; 7 bases match TRBD1. The CDR3 spans 14 residues. Per the germline V gene, CDR1 is SGHRS and CDR2 is YFSETQ. V was pared by 0 bases and J by 2 bases, with 1 base of the junction left unmatched. CDR3 bases: TGCGCCAGCAGCTTGGAAGGGGGCAACTATGGCTACACCTTC. As protein: CASSLEGGNYGYTF.

In regard to this clone: One junction end does not reproduce the germline sequence, and a read error may be involved. The chain combines TRBV13 with TRBJ2-1; 11 bases are a match to TRBD1. Germline V gives CDR1 PRHDT, CDR2 FYEKMQ (reference sequence). CDR3 size: 16 residues. In DNA form, the CDR3 reads TGTGCCAGCAGCATAGGGACAGGGGGGCCCTACAATGAGCAGTTCTTC. Its translation is CASSIGTGGPYNEQFF. The variable domain in full, with the rest retrieved from reference TRBV13 and TRBJ2-1, is AAGVIQSPRHLIKEKRETATLKCYPIPRHDTVYWYQQGPGQDPQFLISFYEKMQSDKGSIPDRFSAQQFSDYHSELNMSSLELGDSALYFCASSIGTGGPYNEQFFGPGTRLTVL.

The gene calls are TRBV2 and TRBJ1-1; D remains ambiguous. The CDR3 spans 17 residues. V dropped 4 bases and J dropped 4 bases, with 22 bases sitting between them. Germline lookup yields CDR1 SNHLY and CDR2 FYNNEI. DNA of the CDR3: TGTGCCAGCAGTGGCCCGCAAATGACACGGTCAGGCACTGAAGCTTTCTTT. It translates to CASSGPQMTRSGTEAFF.